Listed here are 32 T cell receptor beta chains from one sample, sequenced in a study of cytomegalovirus exposure and HLA in healthy donors. Primers: 60 Vbeta forward and 13 Jbeta reverse. Generated by immunoSEQ multiplex PCR, the TCRdb table keeps only in-frame clones and is missing some. The data contain some 210,000 clones, about three quarters of them singletons. The sequenced material came from PBMCs. These receptors all come from a woman in her 30s in good health and CMV-seropositive.

V and J are TRBV7-8 and TRBJ2-3; 8 bases align to TRBD1. Germline lookup yields CDR1 SGHVS and CDR2 FQNEAQ. J was trimmed by 0 bases and V by 7 bases; bases with no gene match: 6. The CDR3 consists of 15 residues. CDR3 in DNA: TGTGCCAGCACCCAGGGGGCAGTCAGCACAGATACGCAGTATTTT. Its translation is CASTQGAVSTDTQYF.

This clone was detected a few times. V and J are TRBV29-1 and TRBJ1-2, with D possibly TRBD1 on 5 matching bases. CDR1 and CDR2 from the germline V gene are SQVTM and ANQGSEA. The V end lost 3 bases, the J end lost 3 bases, and 11 bases lay between the germline ends. The CDR3 runs 13 residues. The chain's CDR3 is CSVDPGWDYGYTF. The CDR3 coding sequence is TGCAGCGTTGATCCAGGGTGGGACTATGGCTACACCTTC.

The V and J genes are TRBV2 and TRBJ2-6, with 7 bases matching TRBD1. The CDR3 has 13 residues. The germline V gene encodes CDR1 SNHLY and CDR2 FYNNEI. J was trimmed by 16 bases and V by 6 bases; bases with no gene match: 12. The CDR3 loop reads CASRVMGQPGLTF. CDR3 in DNA: TGTGCCAGCAGGGTCATGGGACAGCCGGGACTGACTTTC.

CDR3 DNA sequence: TGTGCCGCGGGGCGGGACAGTCGCACAGATACGCAGTATTTT. Its translation: CAAGRDSRTDTQYF. The chain has TRBV28 and TRBJ2-3; maybe TRBD1 (7 bases). This CDR3 has 14 residues. Germline V gene lookup returns CDR1 MDHEN and CDR2 SYDVKM. Trimming shortened V by 11 bases and J by 1 base, and 16 bases separated the two germline ends.

The chain recombines TRBV7-9 with TRBJ2-1; tentatively, D is TRBD2 (6 bases). The germline CDR1 and CDR2 sequences are SEHNR and FQNEAQ (reference sequence). V was shortened by 3 bases and J by 2 bases, with 14 bases between the two germline ends. This CDR3 has 16 amino acids. The CDR3 protein is CASSLWLGGTYNEQFF. For the CDR3, the DNA is TGTGCCAGCAGCTTGTGGCTAGGAGGGACCTACAATGAGCAGTTCTTC.

The V and J genes are TRBV29-1 and TRBJ2-3; TRBD2 matches at 12 bases. J gave up 4 bases and V 6 bases, and 5 bases lay outside the gene matches. Germline V CDR1 and CDR2: SQVTM, ANQGSEA. This CDR3 is 14 amino acids long. CDR3 region: CSVRLAGVSDTQYF. Here the CDR3 DNA reads TGCAGCGTGAGACTAGCGGGAGTCTCAGATACGCAGTATTTT.

This clone was seen more than once but under ten times. The rearrangement uses TRBV4-3 and TRBJ2-7; TRBD2 matches at 8 bases. The V and J ends lost 1 base and 5 bases, in that order; junction bases with no gene match: 10. The CDR3 is 16 amino acids. CDR1 and CDR2 (germline): LGHNA, YSLEER. This chain's CDR3 is CASSQGSGRSSDEQYF. CDR3 nucleotide sequence: TGCGCCAGCAGCCAAGGGAGCGGGAGATCCTCAGACGAGCAGTACTTC.

V gene TRBV7-3 combines with J gene TRBJ1-1; a weak D match, TRBD1 (5 bases). V was trimmed by 5 bases and J by 2 bases, leaving 9 bases between them. CDR1 is SGHTA and CDR2 is FQGTGA in the germline V gene. The CDR3 consists of 13 residues. This CDR3 reads CASSLTANTEAFF. The CDR3 DNA is TGTGCCAGCAGCCTGACAGCTAACACTGAAGCTTTCTTT.

The chain has TRBV18 and TRBJ2-4, with 7 bases aligning to TRBD1. The CDR3 is 14 amino acids. With 6 bases clipped from V and 6 bases from J, the junction kept 8 bases outside the gene matches. Per the germline V gene, CDR1 is KGHSH and CDR2 is LQKENI. The CDR3: CASSQGTERNIQYF. CDR3 DNA sequence: TGTGCCAGCTCGCAGGGGACAGAGAGAAACATTCAGTACTTC.

V is TRBV27 and J is TRBJ2-7; 11 bases are shared with TRBD1. The germline CDR1 and CDR2 sequences are MNHEY and SMNVEV (reference sequence). The CDR3 consists of 17 residues. The trim removed 3 bases at V and 6 bases at J, leaving 13 bases unmatched. The CDR3 DNA reads as TGTGCCAGCAGTTTGGCCCCCCCGGACAGGGGGCTTGCCGAGCAGTACTTC. Encoded protein: CASSLAPPDRGLAEQYF.

The rearrangement links TRBV6-1 to TRBJ2-3; 11 positions match TRBD1. CDR3 size: 14 residues. Germline lookup yields CDR1 MNHNS and CDR2 SASEGT. The trim removed 5 bases at V and 3 bases at J, leaving 1 base unmatched. This chain's CDR3 is CASSWDRGTDTQYF. CDR3 coding DNA: TGTGCCAGCAGTTGGGACAGGGGGACAGATACGCAGTATTTT.

This chain uses TRBV27 with TRBJ2-5, with 14 bases identical to TRBD2. Germline lookup yields CDR1 MNHEY and CDR2 SMNVEV (reference sequence). The CDR3 length is 17 residues. V dropped 5 bases and J dropped 7; count of bases not matched to a gene: 12. As DNA, the CDR3 is TGTGCCAGCAGTCGGGGACTAGCGGGAGTATCATCCGGGACCCAGTACTTC. It is translated as CASSRGLAGVSSGTQYF.

The J gene is TRBJ1-2, the V gene TRBV28, with 9 bases that match TRBD1. After removal of 5 bases from V and 4 bases from J, the junction contained 14 bases not matched to a gene. Germline-derived CDR1 and CDR2 are MDHEN and SYDVKM. The CDR3 is made up of 17 amino acids. The CDR3 nucleotides are TGTGCCAGCAGTCTATACACAGGGGGCACGGTTCGCTATGGCTACACCTTC. Residues: CASSLYTGGTVRYGYTF.

The chain uses TRBV4-1 and TRBJ2-7; 7 positions match TRBD1. Losses at the gene ends were 2 bases for V and 5 bases for J; bases not matched to a gene: 3. Germline CDR1 MGHRA, CDR2 YSYEKL. The CDR3 is 13 amino acids. CDR3 nucleotides: TGCGCCAGCAGCCAAACAGGGGTCCACGAGCAGTACTTC. Translation gives CASSQTGVHEQYF.

This chain uses TRBV30 with TRBJ1-4; D unclear. This CDR3 comprises 12 residues. The germline gives CDR1 GTSNPN, CDR2 SVGIG (reference sequence). V was trimmed by 3 bases and J by 7 bases, leaving 9 bases between them. The CDR3 nucleotides are TGTGCCTGGAGCGAAACGGGTGAAAAACTGTTTTTT. Its translation is CAWSETGEKLFF.

The V and J genes are TRBV4-2 and TRBJ2-1, with D tentatively TRBD2 (5 bases). CDR1 and CDR2 from the germline V gene are LGHNA and YNFKEQ. The V end lost 0 bases, the J end lost 4 bases, and 13 bases lay between the germline ends. This CDR3 comprises 16 residues. In DNA, the CDR3 is TGTGCCAGCAGCCAAGAGGCCGGGAACCCTTACAATGAGCAGTTCTTC. Its translation: CASSQEAGNPYNEQFF.

CDR3 sequence (DNA): TGCGCCAGCAGACAGGGCCCAGATACGCAGTATTTT. Amino acid sequence: CASRQGPDTQYF. The rearrangement links TRBV5-1 to TRBJ2-3; a possible D gene is TRBD1 (6 bases). Germline V gene lookup returns CDR1 SGHRS and CDR2 YFSETQ. V lost 5 bases and J 4 bases, leaving 8 bases between the germline ends. The CDR3 sequence is 12 residues long.

The chain recombines TRBV9 with TRBJ1-2, with 7 bases lining up with TRBD1. This CDR3 region has 15 residues. Germline CDR1 is SGDLS and CDR2 is YYNGEE. V shed 4 bases and J 2 bases; nucleotides not matched to a gene: 8. The CDR3 protein is CASSSMGRGNYGYTF. CDR3 coding DNA: TGTGCCAGCAGCTCAATGGGCAGGGGGAACTATGGCTACACCTTC.

The rearrangement uses TRBV6-6 and TRBJ2-7; 9 bases map to TRBD1. The CDR3 runs 14 residues. With V trimmed by 4 bases and J by 1 base, 2 bases remained unmatched. CDR1 and CDR2 from the germline V gene are MNHNY and SVGAGI (reference sequence). CDR3: CASSSGTGSYEQYF. CDR3 nucleotide sequence: TGTGCCAGCAGTTCCGGGACAGGGTCCTACGAGCAGTACTTC.

This clone was observed a handful of times. The chain links TRBV7-8 to TRBJ1-5; tentative D call: TRBD1 (5 bases). This CDR3 is 14 amino acids long. Germline CDR1 SGHVS, CDR2 FQNEAQ. The V end lost 1 base, the J end lost 7 bases, and 11 bases lay between the germline ends. The CDR3 DNA reads as TGTGCCAGCAGCTTAGGAGGGCGGGGGCAGCCCCAGCATTTT. Translated: CASSLGGRGQPQHF.

The V and J genes are TRBV19 and TRBJ2-1, with a possible D match to TRBD1 (7 bases). Germline CDR1 is LNHDA and CDR2 is SQIVND (reference sequence). Trimming stripped 3 bases from V and 0 bases from J, with 15 bases between. This CDR3 spans 17 amino acids. The CDR3 DNA reads as TGTGCCAGTAGTATCGGAGGGGGCCCAGACTCCTACAATGAGCAGTTCTTC. Protein sequence: CASSIGGGPDSYNEQFF.

V and J are TRBV28 and TRBJ2-7; D remains ambiguous. Trimming shortened V by 6 bases and J by 3 bases, and 15 bases separated the two germline ends. CDR3 length: 14 amino acids. Per the germline V gene, CDR1 is MDHEN and CDR2 is SYDVKM. The CDR3 nucleotides are TGTGCCAGCAGGATTCGGAGCCGGATCTACGAGCAGTACTTC. It encodes CASRIRSRIYEQYF.

The chain links TRBV28 to TRBJ2-7, with 8 nucleotides matching TRBD1. The CDR3 runs to 13 residues. Germline assignment: CDR1 MDHEN and CDR2 SYDVKM. The trim removed 4 bases at V and 7 bases at J, leaving 6 bases unmatched. CDR3 bases: TGTGCCAGCAGTTCCCCGGACAGGGATGAGCAGTACTTC. It encodes CASSSPDRDEQYF. The full variable domain, completed using reference TRBV28 and TRBJ2-7, is DVKVTQSSRYLVKRTGEKVFLECVQDMDHENMFWYRQDPGLGLRLIYFSYDVKMKEKGDIPEGYSVSREKKERFSLILESASTNQTSMYLCASSSPDRDEQYFGPGTRLTVT.

This clone was seen once. The chain carries TRBV2 and TRBJ1-5, with 8 bases matching TRBD1. Germline CDR1 is SNHLY and CDR2 is FYNNEI. This CDR3 region has 15 residues. V gave up 8 bases and J gave up 5 bases; unmatched junction bases: 11. The CDR3 here is CASASDGQGHQPQHF. CDR3 DNA: TGTGCCAGCGCTTCGGACGGACAGGGACATCAGCCCCAGCATTTT.

This clone was seen a handful of times. The chain carries TRBV5-4 and TRBJ2-1; TRBD2 matches 10 bases. This CDR3 is built from 18 residues. V was pared by 0 bases and J by 3 bases, with 9 bases of the junction left unmatched. CDR1 SGHNT and CDR2 YYREEE come from the germline V gene (reference sequence). The DNA for the CDR3 is TGTGCCAGCAGCTTGGGGAGAGTAGCGGGAGGTGGCTACAATGAGCAGTTCTTC. Residues: CASSLGRVAGGGYNEQFF. The full variable domain, its missing parts supplied by reference TRBV5-4 and TRBJ2-1, is ETGVTQSPTHLIKTRGQQVTLRCSSQSGHNTVSWYQQALGQGPQFIFQYYREEENGRGNFPPRFSGLQFPNYSSELNVNALELDDSALYLCASSLGRVAGGGYNEQFFGPGTRLTVL.

CDR3 DNA: TGTGCCAGCAGCTTAGGAGGGACGGACTACTACCAAGAGACCCAGTACTTC. It codes for CASSLGGTDYYQETQYF. V is TRBV13 and J is TRBJ2-5; D might be TRBD2 (6 bases). Germline V gene lookup returns CDR1 PRHDT and CDR2 FYEKMQ (reference sequence). V gave up 0 bases and J gave up 0 bases, with 14 bases separating them. The CDR3 length is 17 residues. The variable domain in full, completed from reference TRBV13 and TRBJ2-5, reads AAGVIQSPRHLIKEKRETATLKCYPIPRHDTVYWYQQGPGQDPQFLISFYEKMQSDKGSIPDRFSAQQFSDYHSELNMSSLELGDSALYFCASSLGGTDYYQETQYFGPGTRLLVL.

The DNA of the CDR3 is TGTGCCAGCACCCCACCCCCAGGGAGCAATCAGCCCCAGCATTTT. It encodes CASTPPPGSNQPQHF. J is TRBJ1-5 and V is TRBV28; weak D call: TRBD1 (5 bases). This CDR3 has 15 residues. Germline V gene lookup returns CDR1 MDHEN and CDR2 SYDVKM. V dropped 7 bases and J dropped 1 base, with 14 bases sitting between them.

The chain carries TRBV10-3 and TRBJ2-5, with a tentative D call TRBD2 (5 bases). The length of the CDR3 is 17 residues. Germline loops: CDR1 ENHRY, CDR2 SYGVKD. Trimming stripped 4 bases from V and 2 bases from J, with 20 bases between. The CDR3 nucleotides are TGTGCCATCAGTGGGGAGTATGGAGTGGGGTCGCAAGAGACCCAGTACTTC. Its translation is CAISGEYGVGSQETQYF.

In its sample, this clone was seen a few times. J is TRBJ2-7 and V is TRBV28; D unresolved. Germline V gene sequence: CDR1 MDHEN, CDR2 SYDVKM. This CDR3 is 12 amino acids long. Trimming left V 6 bases short and J 5 bases short, with 11 bases between. In nucleotides, the CDR3 is TGTGCCAGCAGCCCCAGGATAGACGAGCAGTACTTC. Its translation: CASSPRIDEQYF.

As DNA, the CDR3 is TGTGCCAGCAGTTTAGTAGTGGGACAGGGAGGGGCTGGGGCCAACGTCCTGACTTTC. This sequence encodes CASSLVVGQGGAGANVLTF. The rearrangement uses TRBV28 and TRBJ2-6, with TRBD1 matching over 9 bases. V lost 2 bases to trimming and J lost 2 bases; unmatched junction nucleotides: 10. Germline V gene sequence: CDR1 MDHEN, CDR2 SYDVKM. This CDR3 has 19 residues. The full variable domain, with the rest looked up from reference TRBV28 and TRBJ2-6, is DVKVTQSSRYLVKRTGEKVFLECVQDMDHENMFWYRQDPGLGLRLIYFSYDVKMKEKGDIPEGYSVSREKKERFSLILESASTNQTSMYLCASSLVVGQGGAGANVLTFGAGSRLTVL.

This clone was seen a few times. This chain links TRBV7-9 with TRBJ2-5; 9 bases are shared with TRBD1. Germline CDR1 and CDR2: SEHNR and FQNEAQ (reference sequence). V was pared by 6 bases and J by 5 bases, with 10 bases of the junction left unmatched. The CDR3 is 15 residues long. Here the CDR3 DNA reads TGTGCCAGCAGATCTCGGACAGGGGTGTTGGAGACCCAGTACTTC. This encodes CASRSRTGVLETQYF.

This clone is a singleton in its sample. V gene TRBV10-3 combines with J gene TRBJ2-3, with 12 bases aligning to TRBD2. Germline V gives CDR1 ENHRY, CDR2 SYGVKD. V lost 4 bases and J lost 3; bases outside the gene matches: 2. This CDR3 comprises 15 residues. DNA of the CDR3: TGTGCCATCAGTGGGACTAGCGGGGTAACAGATACGCAGTATTTT. This gives the protein CAISGTSGVTDTQYF.